Listed below are T cell receptor beta chains from one sample, sequenced in a study of shared clonotypes between healthy human individuals. Generated by immunoSEQ multiplex PCR, the TCRdb table keeps only in-frame clones and is missing some. This repertoire shows around 2.1 million clones, roughly 91% found once; its top ten account for 1.7%. What was sequenced was naive CD8+ T cells from PBMCs. The origin of the receptors is a young man in good health. Some clones in this sample may be carry-over from other donors' samples. Each CDR3 is given with its conserved first and last residue. Some rows mark clone size as missing; the rest say once, few, many or name a class of expanded clone.

>TRBV27|once
CASRQFKTGDPGAFF
>TRBV28|-
CASSGRVPNTGELFF
>TRBV6-5|-
CASSSGEGETQYF
>TRBV27|-
CASSLTRGPYEQYF
>TRBV9|-
CASSVGTRDLTDTQYF
>TRBV7-3|-
CASSFTRNTGELFF
>TRBV27|-
CASSLSAGTGGSGELFF
>TRBV21-1|-
CASSKVRGPHEQYF
>TRBV19|-
CASRDRGPHQPQHF
>TRBV4-3|-
CASSLDVGGYTF
>TRBV27|-
CASKLRSGQGNTEAFF
>TRBV4-1|-
CASSQRGSGNYGYTF
>TRBV9|-
CASSVVTGGLDTQYF
>TRBV5-8|-
CASSFHPGSYEQYF
>TRBV9|-
CASSAYPAPDTQYF
>TRBV27|-
CASNNLVGTEAFF
>TRBV27|-
CASSPGRVYEQYF
>TRBV29-1|-
CSVELRRGRQETQYF
>TRBV11-2|-
CASTFGAAYEQYF
>TRBV7-2|-
CASSLGREAHEQFF
>TRBV9|-
CASSRVGTGELFF
>TRBV27|-
CASSYFSGYEQFF
>TRBV6-1|-
CASRSPETALGYTF
>TRBV9|-
CASSVTGGYQETQYF
>TRBV9|-
CASSVWASGYTDTQYF
>TRBV4-3|-
CASSQDLGGAYTGELFF
>TRBV14|-
CASSQDFGHREEQFF
>TRBV5-1|-
CASRGDDSAYYTQYF